The 18 T cell receptor beta chains below were found in one sample sequenced in a study of blood T cell repertoires in COVID-19. Produced via immunoSEQ multiplex PCR; TCRdb's table is partial and in-frame only. Of some 150,000 clones listed, more than 75% are singletons. Sequencing was performed on peripheral blood. All receptors derive from a human donor in a cohort sampled during active COVID-19.

The chain has TRBV20-1 and TRBJ2-1, with 12 bases matching TRBD2. Per the germline V gene, CDR1 is DFQATT and CDR2 is SNEGSKA (reference sequence). V lost 6 bases and J lost 6; bases outside the gene matches: 6. The CDR3 contains 14 residues. CDR3 amino acids: CSASLAGGGNEQFF. CDR3 nucleotides: TGCAGTGCCAGTCTAGCGGGAGGGGGCAATGAGCAGTTCTTC.

The chain recombines TRBV23-1 with TRBJ2-7; D is unclear. TRBV23-1 is an ORF, with its function uncertain. The CDR3 has 14 amino acids. Trimming removed 3 bases at V and 3 bases at J, with 12 bases between. CDR3 loop: CASSQFHTNYEQYV. CDR3 sequence (DNA): TGCGCCAGCAGTCAGTTTCATACTAACTACGAGCAGTACGTC.

This rearrangement joins TRBV20-1 to TRBJ2-7, with 15 bases lining up with TRBD2. The CDR3 spans 17 residues. Germline V gene data show CDR1 as DFQATT and CDR2 as SNEGSKA (reference sequence). V shed 3 bases and J 4 bases; nucleotides not matched to a gene: 10. The CDR3 sequence is CSASHSGLAGGMYEQYF. The CDR3 DNA reads TGCAGTGCTAGTCATTCGGGACTAGCGGGGGGCATGTACGAGCAGTACTTC.

The rearrangement joins TRBV5-5 to TRBJ2-7; weak D call: TRBD1 (5 bases). Trimming took off 0 bases at V and 0 bases at J, with 7 bases between the two ends. The CDR3 consists of 14 residues. The V gene's germline CDR1 is SGHKS and CDR2 YYEKEE (reference sequence). The CDR3 spells CASSLGQSSYEQYF. CDR3 DNA: TGTGCCAGCAGCTTGGGACAGAGCTCCTACGAGCAGTACTTC.

This clone was found a few times. The rearrangement joins TRBV10-3 to TRBJ1-1; tentatively, D is TRBD1 (6 bases). V lost 6 bases, J lost 1 base, and 12 bases lay in between. This CDR3 has 14 residues. Germline CDR1 ENHRY, CDR2 SYGVKD. The CDR3 reads CAIRDSVGNTEAFF. The CDR3 bases are TGTGCCATCAGGGACAGTGTGGGGAACACTGAAGCTTTCTTT.

The table lists this clone with many counts. V gene TRBV2 combines with J gene TRBJ1-3; D not certain. Trimming cost V 1 base and J 0 bases, with 7 bases left between them. CDR1 SNHLY and CDR2 FYNNEI come from the germline V gene. The CDR3 extends over 15 amino acids. CDR3 region: CASSEVSSSGNTIYF. CDR3 sequence (DNA): TGTGCCAGCAGTGAAGTTTCCAGCTCTGGAAACACCATATATTTT.

This clone appeared a single time. The CDR3 DNA sequence: TGTGCCATCAGTGCAGGCTCCGCGACAGACAACTATGGCTACACCTTC. This gives the protein CAISAGSATDNYGYTF. The chain joins TRBV10-3 to TRBJ1-2, with D perhaps matching TRBD1 (5 bases). CDR3 size: 16 residues. The germline V gene has CDR1 ENHRY and CDR2 SYGVKD. V lost 4 bases, J lost 2 bases, and 17 bases lay in between.

The chain has TRBV7-9 and TRBJ2-3; D call uncertain. Germline V CDR1 and CDR2: SEHNR, FQNEAQ (reference sequence). V was cut by 7 bases and J by 2 bases, with 7 bases left in between. The CDR3 runs to 12 residues. DNA for the CDR3: TGTGCCAGCACCCCCCACACAGATACGCAGTATTTT. It is translated as CASTPHTDTQYF.

The gene calls are TRBV29-1 and TRBJ1-2; no clear D gene. Germline V gives CDR1 SQVTM, CDR2 ANQGSEA. V was trimmed by 3 bases and J by 4 bases, leaving 3 bases between them. CDR3 length: 10 residues. For the CDR3, the DNA is TGCAGCGTTGACAGCTATGGCTACACCTTC. It codes for CSVDSYGYTF. Looking up the rest from reference TRBV29-1 and TRBJ1-2 gives the full variable domain: SAVISQKPSRDICQRGTSLTIQCQVDSQVTMMFWYRQQPGQSLTLIATANQGSEATYESGFVIDKFPISRPNLTFSTLTVSNMSPEDSSIYLCSVDSYGYTFGSGTRLTVV.

The rearrangement links TRBV7-2 to TRBJ2-5; 8 nucleotides match TRBD2. The CDR3 sequence is 16 residues long. V lost 4 bases to trimming and J lost 4 bases; unmatched junction nucleotides: 11. CDR1 and CDR2 from the germline V gene are SGHTA and FQGNSA. CDR3 protein: CASSSPLSGRGETQYF. CDR3 in DNA: TGTGCCAGCAGCTCGCCCTTGAGCGGGAGAGGAGAGACCCAGTACTTC.

V is TRBV4-2 and J is TRBJ2-5; D perhaps matches TRBD1 (5 bases). The V end lost 1 base, the J end lost 2 bases, and 14 bases lay between the germline ends. There are 16 residues in the CDR3. Germline CDR1 LGHNA, CDR2 YNFKEQ. The chain's CDR3 is CASSQARQSKQETQYF. The CDR3 DNA reads as TGTGCCAGCAGCCAAGCTCGACAGTCTAAACAAGAGACCCAGTACTTC.

CDR3 residues: CASSYLGGDGYTF. CDR3 DNA: TGTGCCAGCAGCTACCTAGGGGGGGATGGCTACACCTTC. This chain joins TRBV14 and TRBJ1-2; tentatively, D is TRBD1 (6 bases). The V end was cut by 5 bases, the J end by 6 bases, with 13 bases between. Germline-derived CDR1 and CDR2 are SGHDN and FVKESK. The CDR3 totals 13 residues. The variable domain in full, with the rest retrieved from reference TRBV14 and TRBJ1-2, is EAGVTQFPSHSVIEKGQTVTLRCDPISGHDNLYWYRRVMGKEIKFLLHFVKESKQDESGMPNNRFLAERTGGTYSTLKVQPAELEDSGVYFCASSYLGGDGYTFGSGTRLTVV.

The chain uses TRBV5-1 and TRBJ2-2; 9 nucleotides align to TRBD1. Germline trimming cut 4 bases from V and 2 bases from J; bases unmatched to any gene: 9. The CDR3 length is 17 residues. The germline gives CDR1 SGHRS, CDR2 YFSETQ. In DNA form, the CDR3 reads TGCGCCAGCAGCCTTCTACCGGGACAGGGCAACACCGGGGAGCTGTTTTTT. Translation: CASSLLPGQGNTGELFF.

V gene TRBV6-5 combines with J gene TRBJ1-1, with D possibly matching TRBD1 (5 bases). CDR1 and CDR2 (germline): MNHEY, SVGAGI. The CDR3 spans 13 residues. The V end was cut by 6 bases, the J end by 4 bases, with 12 bases between. The CDR3 DNA reads as TGTGCCAGCAGGCGGGGGGGGAGCACTGAAGCTTTCTTT. It is translated as CASRRGGSTEAFF.

The V call is TRBV19, the J call TRBJ1-5; tentatively, D is TRBD1 (5 bases). This CDR3 is built from 16 residues. The germline V gene has CDR1 LNHDA and CDR2 SQIVND (reference sequence). With 3 bases removed from V and 4 bases from J, the gap between germline ends came to 16 bases. This CDR3 is CASSISRGRRNQPQHF. For the CDR3, the DNA is TGTGCCAGTAGTATTTCAAGGGGTCGACGGAATCAGCCCCAGCATTTT. Combining the CDR3 with reference TRBV19 and TRBJ1-5 gives the whole variable domain DGGITQSPKYLFRKEGQNVTLSCEQNLNHDAMYWYRQDPGQGLRLIYYSQIVNDFQKGDIAEGYSVSREKKESFPLTVTSAQKNPTAFYLCASSISRGRRNQPQHFGDGTRLSIL.

The genes are TRBV2 and TRBJ1-4; no clear D gene. CDR3 length equals 15 residues. V was cut by 2 bases and J by 3 bases, with 10 bases left in between. Germline CDR1 is SNHLY and CDR2 is FYNNEI. Written as DNA, the CDR3 is TGTGCCAGCAGTGAAATGGAGCCTCCTAATGAAAAACTGTTTTTT. It codes for CASSEMEPPNEKLFF. The full variable domain, rest sourced from reference TRBV2 and TRBJ1-4, is EPEVTQTPSHQVTQMGQEVILRCVPISNHLYFYWYRQILGQKVEFLVSFYNNEISEKSEIFDDQFSVERPDGSNFTLKIRSTKLEDSAMYFCASSEMEPPNEKLFFGSGTQLSVL.

V usage is TRBV27 and J usage is TRBJ2-2, with 9 bases fitting TRBD1. Germline trimming cut 6 bases from V and 3 bases from J; bases unmatched to any gene: 8. From germline, CDR1 is MNHEY and CDR2 SMNVEV (reference sequence). This CDR3 has 16 amino acids. The CDR3 sequence is CASRPTGGPHTGELFF. The CDR3 DNA is TGTGCCAGCAGACCTACAGGGGGCCCACACACCGGGGAGCTGTTTTTT.

The rearrangement joins TRBV5-6 to TRBJ2-1; 8 bases are shared with TRBD2. The CDR3 is 14 residues long. Germline V lookup: CDR1 SGHDT, CDR2 YYEEEE. Unmatched junction bases numbered 5, after V lost 2 bases and J lost 7 bases. DNA of the CDR3: TGTGCCAGCAGCTTCGGGACTAGAGGGAATGAGCAGTTCTTC. Translated, it gives CASSFGTRGNEQFF.